The 15 T cell receptor beta chains presented below share a single source sample, sequenced in a study of blood T cell repertoires in COVID-19. The table came from immunoSEQ multiplex PCR; TCRdb's copy has only in-frame clones and leaves some out. The sample has roughly 200,000 clones; roughly 88% are singletons. Sample: peripheral blood. All receptors come from a human donor with active or convalescent COVID-19. The donor label of this sample is uncertain.

The rearrangement joins TRBV7-9 to TRBJ2-7; D possibly corresponds to TRBD2 (5 bases). CDR3 length: 14 amino acids. The germline CDR1 and CDR2 sequences are SEHNR and FQNEAQ (reference sequence). Trimming took 5 bases from V and 5 from J, leaving 16 bases between them. The CDR3 loop reads CASSQQRSSNEQYF. As DNA, the CDR3 is TGTGCCAGCAGCCAGCAGCGGAGTTCGAACGAGCAGTACTTC.

The chain couples TRBV7-9 to TRBJ2-6, with TRBD2 matching 9 bases. The CDR3 has 19 amino acids. With V trimmed by 7 bases and J by 2 bases, 15 bases remained unmatched. Per the germline V gene, CDR1 is SEHNR and CDR2 is FQNEAQ (reference sequence). The DNA of the CDR3 is TGTGCCAGCACCCTACAGTGGGACGGCGGGGGGGCTGGGGCCAACGTCCTGACTTTC. Translated, it gives CASTLQWDGGGAGANVLTF.

This rearrangement joins TRBV24-1 to TRBJ1-2, with no clear D. The V end lost 7 bases, the J end lost 8 bases, and 13 bases lay between the germline ends. The CDR3 totals 12 residues. CDR1 is KGHDR and CDR2 is SFDVKD in the germline V gene. Here the CDR3 reads CATSHYFGGYTF. In DNA, the CDR3 is TGTGCCACCAGCCACTATTTTGGGGGCTACACCTTC.

CDR3 DNA sequence: TGTGCCAGCAGCAGAGCTAGCGGGGGGGCCGGGCAGTTCTTC. Translation gives CASSRASGGAGQFF. The rearrangement links TRBV9 to TRBJ2-1; 12 bases agree with TRBD2. Germline V gives CDR1 SGDLS, CDR2 YYNGEE. The CDR3 runs 14 residues. V lost 4 bases, J lost 12 bases, and 8 bases stayed unmatched.

The gene calls are TRBV7-3 and TRBJ2-1; 7 bases align to TRBD2. J was trimmed by 11 bases and V by 2 bases; bases with no gene match: 3. The CDR3 is 12 amino acids. Germline V gene data show CDR1 as SGHTA and CDR2 as FQGTGA. CDR3 nucleotide sequence: TGTGCCAGCAGCTTAGAAGCGGGAAAGCAGTTCTTC. Translated: CASSLEAGKQFF.

The chain combines TRBV4-3 with TRBJ2-2; 9 positions agree with TRBD2. V was pared by 0 bases and J by 6 bases, with 5 bases of the junction left unmatched. The CDR3 length is 16 residues. Germline V CDR1 and CDR2: LGHNA, YSLEER. CDR3 sequence reads: CASSQEASGMAGELFF. The CDR3 coding sequence is TGCGCCAGCAGCCAAGAGGCTAGCGGGATGGCCGGGGAGCTGTTTTTT.

The rearrangement links TRBV3-1 (or the pseudogene TRBV3-2) to TRBJ2-7, with a tentative D call TRBD2 (5 bases). The germline V gene encodes CDR1 LGHDT and CDR2 YNNKEL (reference sequence). V was clipped by 4 bases and J by 0 bases, with 16 bases between them. The CDR3 contains 16 residues. CDR3 amino acids: CASSPSPARASYEQYF. The CDR3 DNA reads TGTGCCAGCAGCCCAAGCCCCGCGAGGGCCTCCTACGAGCAGTACTTC.

The chain has TRBV27 and TRBJ1-2, with TRBD1 matching over 8 bases. The trim removed 3 bases at V and 7 bases at J, leaving 10 bases unmatched. CDR1 MNHEY and CDR2 SMNVEV come from the germline V gene (reference sequence). The CDR3 runs 15 residues. The CDR3 nucleotides read TGTGCCAGCAGTTTGGGTGGACAGGGACGTAGTGGCTACACCTTC. This sequence encodes CASSLGGQGRSGYTF.

The V and J genes are TRBV9 and TRBJ2-5, with 9 bases that match TRBD2. Germline lookup yields CDR1 SGDLS and CDR2 YYNGEE. J was trimmed by 5 bases and V by 4 bases; bases with no gene match: 6. The CDR3 length is 14 residues. CDR3 nucleotides: TGTGCCAGCAGCCCTCGACTAGCGGTGGAGACCCAGTACTTC. Residues: CASSPRLAVETQYF.

Only one count was recorded for this clone. The chain carries TRBV6-5 and TRBJ2-5; a possible D gene is TRBD1 (5 bases). V lost 8 bases to trimming and J lost 5 bases, with 12 bases between them. The CDR3 loop spans 12 amino acids. The germline V gene encodes CDR1 MNHEY and CDR2 SVGAGI. The CDR3 is CASAGSRETQYF. The CDR3 bases are TGTGCCAGCGCAGGGTCGAGGGAGACCCAGTACTTC.

This chain connects TRBV4-1 to TRBJ1-2; 7 nucleotides match TRBD1. Unmatched junction bases numbered 9, after V lost 0 bases and J lost 5 bases. The CDR3 length is 16 residues. From germline, CDR1 is MGHRA and CDR2 YSYEKL. For the CDR3, the DNA is TGCGCCAGCAGCCAAGACCCCAGGGGGACCATTTATGGCTACACCTTC. Protein sequence: CASSQDPRGTIYGYTF.

This clone was picked up one time. This sequence joins TRBV4-2 and TRBJ1-1; D perhaps matches TRBD1 (5 bases). The V end lost 4 bases, the J end lost 6 bases, and 15 bases lay between the germline ends. The length of the CDR3 is 14 residues. Germline V lookup: CDR1 LGHNA, CDR2 YNFKEQ. The DNA for the CDR3 is TGTGCCAGCAGCCCCGGGACTCAAAGGTCTGAAGCTTTCTTT. Protein sequence: CASSPGTQRSEAFF.

This clone was observed once. The gene calls are TRBV9 and TRBJ2-7; 7 bases match TRBD1. The CDR3 is 15 residues long. V was pared by 4 bases and J by 5 bases, with 12 bases of the junction left unmatched. Germline V gene sequence: CDR1 SGDLS, CDR2 YYNGEE. In DNA form, the CDR3 reads TGTGCCAGCAGCCTAGAGGGGGCCTTGGACGACGAGCAGTACTTC. This codes for CASSLEGALDDEQYF.

This clone was picked up one time. The V and J genes are TRBV24-1 and TRBJ2-5, with TRBD2 identical over 8 bases. Looked up from germline, CDR1 is KGHDR and CDR2 is SFDVKD. The CDR3 spans 13 residues. V was pared by 9 bases and J by 7 bases, with 9 bases of the junction left unmatched. The CDR3 nucleotides are TGTGCCACCGCCTCCCCTAGCGGGCGGACCCAGTACTTC. This translates into CATASPSGRTQYF.

This chain connects TRBV19 to TRBJ1-3; D is uncertain. The CDR3 contains 14 residues. Germline V gives CDR1 LNHDA, CDR2 SQIVND (reference sequence). Trimming removed 1 base from V and 0 bases from J, with 4 bases in between. CDR3: CASSIAGSGNTIYF. For the CDR3, the DNA is TGTGCCAGTAGTATAGCGGGCTCTGGAAACACCATATATTTT.